These 24 T cell receptor beta chains were all obtained from the same sample, sequenced in a study of shared clonotypes between healthy human individuals. The data were produced by immunoSEQ multiplex PCR, yet TCRdb's version contains in-frame clones alone and is incomplete. The table records roughly 410,000 clones, approximately 96% of them present only once. Material for sequencing was memory CD8+ T cells sorted from blood. Indicated subset: CD45RO+ cells pooled with CCR7-negative TemRA cells. The receptors come from a man younger than 40 in good health.

J is TRBJ1-2 and V is TRBV5-4, with D perhaps TRBD1 (5 bases). V lost 4 bases to trimming and J lost 4 bases, with 23 bases between them. From germline, CDR1 is SGHNT and CDR2 YYREEE (reference sequence). The CDR3 is 17 amino acids. This CDR3 reads CASSGSSSKHRPYGYTF. CDR3 sequence (DNA): TGTGCCAGCAGCGGATCATCATCTAAACACAGGCCCTATGGCTACACCTTC.

V gene TRBV7-8 combines with J gene TRBJ1-1; no clear D gene. Trimming left V 0 bases short and J 0 bases short, with 14 bases between. This CDR3 contains 17 residues. The germline V gene has CDR1 SGHVS and CDR2 FQNEAQ. The CDR3 DNA is TGTGCCAGCAGCTTAGCCCTCACAGCCTCCATGAACACTGAAGCTTTCTTT. Protein sequence: CASSLALTASMNTEAFF.

This chain connects TRBV6-5 to TRBJ2-3, with TRBD2 matching 15 bases. Trimming took 0 bases from V and 10 from J; bases not matched to a gene: 2. From germline, CDR1 is MNHEY and CDR2 SVGAGI. The CDR3 loop spans 15 amino acids. The CDR3 DNA follows: TGTGCCAGCAGTTACTCGGGACTAGCGGGAGGAGCGCAGTATTTT. This encodes CASSYSGLAGGAQYF.

This clone was seen only a few times. This chain links TRBV30 with TRBJ1-1; D not resolved. The germline V gene has CDR1 GTSNPN and CDR2 SVGIG (reference sequence). This CDR3 contains 10 residues. Trimming removed 4 bases at V and 4 bases at J, with 4 bases between. DNA for the CDR3: TGTGCCTGGAAGGGCACTGAAGCTTTCTTT. Translated: CAWKGTEAFF.

This chain joins TRBV11-2 and TRBJ2-3; D is unclear. Germline V lookup: CDR1 SGHAT, CDR2 FQNNGV. Trimming took 6 bases from V and 0 from J, leaving 13 bases between them. The CDR3 length is 15 residues. Written as DNA, the CDR3 is TGTGCCAGCAGTCCACGGGTGGTTAGCACAGATACGCAGTATTTT. Its translation: CASSPRVVSTDTQYF.

The chain combines TRBV2 with TRBJ1-5; D is unclear. Trimming removed 7 bases at V and 4 bases at J, with 11 bases between. CDR3 size: 13 residues. Germline V CDR1 and CDR2: SNHLY, FYNNEI. CDR3 nucleotides: TGTGCCAGCAACACAGATTCGAATCAGCCCCAGCATTTT. Its translation: CASNTDSNQPQHF.

The chain joins TRBV5-4 to TRBJ2-7, with D perhaps being TRBD1 or TRBD2 (5 bases each). CDR1 is SGHNT, CDR2 YYREEE, per germline (reference sequence). V was pared by 4 bases and J by 3 bases, with 17 bases between. The CDR3 runs to 15 residues. CDR3 DNA: TGTGCCAGCAGCCGCTTCCGGGACCGAAGCTACGAGCAGTACTTC. This encodes CASSRFRDRSYEQYF. The variable domain in full, completed from reference TRBV5-4 and TRBJ2-7, reads ETGVTQSPTHLIKTRGQQVTLRCSSQSGHNTVSWYQQALGQGPQFIFQYYREEENGRGNFPPRFSGLQFPNYSSELNVNALELDDSALYLCASSRFRDRSYEQYFGPGTRLTVT.

The rearrangement uses TRBV25-1 and TRBJ1-6, with D maybe TRBD1 (6 bases). The V end was cut by 2 bases, the J end by 0 bases, with 14 bases between. The CDR3 runs 18 residues. Germline CDR1 reads MGHDK; CDR2 reads SYGVNS. As DNA, the CDR3 is TGTGCCAGCAGTGAAGAACTCACAGGGAGCTCCTATAATTCACCCCTCCACTTT. This gives the protein CASSEELTGSSYNSPLHF.

The gene calls are TRBV27 and TRBJ2-2, with D tentatively TRBD2 (6 bases). Germline CDR1 and CDR2: MNHEY and SMNVEV (reference sequence). Trimming removed 6 bases from V and 3 bases from J, with 14 bases in between. This CDR3 has 15 amino acids. The CDR3 loop reads CASRNSGTYTGELFF. The CDR3 DNA reads as TGTGCCAGCAGAAATAGCGGAACCTACACCGGGGAGCTGTTTTTT.

The genes are TRBV27 and TRBJ2-3; 8 nucleotides agree with TRBD2. The CDR3 is 16 amino acids. The V and J ends lost 2 bases and 0 bases, in that order; junction bases with no gene match: 4. Looked up from germline, CDR1 is MNHEY and CDR2 is SMNVEV (reference sequence). DNA of the CDR3: TGTGCCAGCAGTTTAACCCGGACTAGCAGCACAGATACGCAGTATTTT. Translation: CASSLTRTSSTDTQYF.

The table lists this clone with a count of one. The rearrangement uses TRBV5-4 and TRBJ2-2; the D gene is possibly TRBD2 (6 bases). The CDR3 has 17 amino acids. Germline CDR1 is SGHNT and CDR2 is YYREEE (reference sequence). V was pared by 3 bases and J by 1 base, with 16 bases between. In nucleotides, the CDR3 is TGTGCCAGCAGCTCGGGCGCGTGGCGGGAGAACACCGGGGAGCTGTTTTTT. Its protein is CASSSGAWRENTGELFF.

This clone appeared a single time. V gene TRBV7-9 combines with J gene TRBJ2-3; D is undetermined. CDR3 length: 13 residues. Per germline, CDR1 SEHNR and CDR2 FQNEAQ (reference sequence). V lost 2 bases to trimming and J lost 2 bases, with 5 bases between them. The CDR3 is CASSLQNTDTQYF. The CDR3 bases are TGTGCCAGCAGCTTACAAAACACAGATACGCAGTATTTT.

The V call is TRBV19, the J call TRBJ2-3; maybe TRBD2 (5 bases). This CDR3 is built from 14 residues. The germline gives CDR1 LNHDA, CDR2 SQIVND (reference sequence). V gave up 2 bases and J gave up 4 bases, with 10 bases separating them. The CDR3 spells CASSISGRADTQYF. The DNA of the CDR3 is TGTGCCAGTAGTATATCCGGGCGGGCAGATACGCAGTATTTT. The full variable domain, its missing parts supplied by reference TRBV19 and TRBJ2-3, is DGGITQSPKYLFRKEGQNVTLSCEQNLNHDAMYWYRQDPGQGLRLIYYSQIVNDFQKGDIAEGYSVSREKKESFPLTVTSAQKNPTAFYLCASSISGRADTQYFGPGTRLTVL.

J is TRBJ1-3 and V is TRBV6-5; D perhaps matches TRBD1 (6 bases). Germline CDR1 and CDR2: MNHEY and SVGAGI. CDR3 length: 15 residues. V gave up 2 bases and J gave up 7 bases, with 15 bases separating them. Written as DNA, the CDR3 is TGTGCCAGCAGTTACCGATCTGGAAGGGGGAACACCATATATTTT. Protein product: CASSYRSGRGNTIYF.

The V call is TRBV5-4, the J call TRBJ1-1; D ambiguous. The V end was cut by 7 bases, the J end by 1 base, with 8 bases between. Germline CDR1 SGHNT, CDR2 YYREEE (reference sequence). CDR3 length: 12 amino acids. The chain's CDR3 is CASGERNTEAFF. The CDR3 DNA is TGTGCCAGCGGTGAGAGGAACACTGAAGCTTTCTTT. The entire variable domain, with the rest obtained from reference TRBV5-4 and TRBJ1-1, is as follows: ETGVTQSPTHLIKTRGQQVTLRCSSQSGHNTVSWYQQALGQGPQFIFQYYREEENGRGNFPPRFSGLQFPNYSSELNVNALELDDSALYLCASGERNTEAFFGQGTRLTVV.

The rearrangement links TRBV30 to TRBJ2-7, with a possible D match to TRBD2 (6 bases). The CDR3 has 11 residues. Germline lookup yields CDR1 GTSNPN and CDR2 SVGIG (reference sequence). Trimming removed 3 bases from V and 4 bases from J, with 7 bases in between. The CDR3 bases are TGTGCCTGGAGCCGGGAGTACGAGCAGTACTTC. It is translated as CAWSREYEQYF.

The chain uses TRBV9 and TRBJ2-5; 8 bases agree with TRBD2. Germline V lookup: CDR1 SGDLS, CDR2 YYNGEE. V dropped 4 bases and J dropped 3; count of bases not matched to a gene: 5. The CDR3 contains 14 residues. The CDR3 region has the DNA TGTGCCAGCAGCCCCTCGGGAGGGGAAGAGACCCAGTACTTC. It codes for CASSPSGGEETQYF.

The chain links TRBV6-1 to TRBJ2-5, with D uncertain. V was cut by 0 bases and J by 5 bases, with 13 bases left in between. The CDR3 totals 15 residues. Germline CDR1 MNHNS, CDR2 SASEGT. As DNA, the CDR3 is TGTGCCAGCAGTGAAGCGGTGGAGAGGCGGGAGACCCAGTACTTC. Translation gives CASSEAVERRETQYF.

The chain combines TRBV6-6 with TRBJ1-1; 7 positions agree with TRBD1. V shed 3 bases, J shed 13 bases, and the junction held 5 bases outside the gene matches. Germline CDR1 reads MNHNY; CDR2 reads SVGAGI (reference sequence). The CDR3 contains 11 residues. The CDR3 is CASSYQGGFFF. In DNA, the CDR3 is TGTGCCAGCAGTTATCAGGGGGGGTTTTTCTTT.

This sequence joins TRBV2 and TRBJ2-3; the D call may be TRBD1 or TRBD2 (5 bases each). With 6 bases removed from V and 6 bases from J, the gap between germline ends came to 16 bases. The CDR3 contains 14 residues. CDR1 and CDR2 (germline): SNHLY, FYNNEI. The CDR3 protein is CASRPLGAWDTQYF. The CDR3 DNA reads TGTGCCAGCAGGCCCCTCGGGGCGTGGGATACGCAGTATTTT.

J is TRBJ2-2 and V is TRBV6-6; D is perhaps TRBD1 (5 bases). This CDR3 comprises 14 residues. The germline V and J ends were trimmed by 5 bases and 1 base, with 8 bases remaining between them. The germline gives CDR1 MNHNY, CDR2 SVGAGI (reference sequence). CDR3 DNA: TGTGCCAGCAGTCCAGACAGGAACACCGGGGAGCTGTTTTTT. It yields the protein CASSPDRNTGELFF.

The sample holds one count of this clone. Compared with germline, one end of the junction differs, possibly owing to a read error. V gene TRBV7-9 combines with J gene TRBJ2-3; D is unresolved. The germline V gene has CDR1 SEHNR and CDR2 FQNEAQ (reference sequence). This CDR3 is built from 14 residues. CDR3 bases: TGTGCCAGCAGGTTAGGGAAGAGCACAGATACGCAGTATTTT. Translated, it gives CASRLGKSTDTQYF.

This clone was counted a few times. The V call is TRBV15, the J call TRBJ2-4; 11 bases are a match to TRBD2. The ends lost 0 bases at V and 6 bases at J; junction bases unmatched: 10. CDR3 size: 18 residues. Germline CDR1 reads LNHNV; CDR2 reads YYDKDF (reference sequence). CDR3 protein: CATSREGTSGPGGNIQYF. The CDR3 DNA is TGTGCCACCAGCAGAGAAGGGACTAGCGGACCTGGGGGAAACATTCAGTACTTC. The full variable domain, in which reference TRBV15 and TRBJ2-4 provide the parts outside the CDR3, is DAMVIQNPRYQVTQFGKPVTLSCSQTLNHNVMYWYQQKSSQAPKLLFHYYDKDFNNEADTPDNFQSRRPNTSFCFLDIRSPGLGDTAMYLCATSREGTSGPGGNIQYFGAGTRLSVL.

This clone was counted once. The chain couples TRBV10-2 to TRBJ2-5; D is perhaps TRBD1 (5 bases). The CDR3 runs 15 residues. V was shortened by 6 bases and J by 2 bases, with 16 bases between the two germline ends. Germline V lookup: CDR1 WSHSY, CDR2 SAAADI. The CDR3 sequence is CASRDHRTTQETQYF. CDR3 DNA: TGCGCCAGCAGGGACCACAGGACCACGCAAGAGACCCAGTACTTC.